The entry below gives a single T cell receptor beta chain sequence along with its context. This specimen belongs to a study of shared clonotypes between healthy human individuals. Running of the assay took place at deep level. Assay: immunoSEQ multiplex PCR; the TCRdb copy retains only in-frame clones and omits some. There are about 490,000 clones in the sample; about 72% occur only once, and around 11% lies in the top ten. The CDR3 spans 20 residues. Unmatched junction bases numbered 11, after V lost 3 bases and J lost 0 bases. The V gene's germline CDR1 is SGDLS and CDR2 YYNGEE. Material: PBMCs. The chain couples TRBV9 to TRBJ2-1, with 14 bases fitting TRBD2. This TCR derives from a woman aged 40-49 years in good health. Some clones in this sample may be carry-over from other donors' samples. For the CDR3, the DNA is TGTGCCAGCAGCGCAAGACTAGCGGGAGGGCCGGGGAGCTCCTACAATGAGCAGTTCTTC. It encodes CASSARLAGGPGSSYNEQFF.